The TCR beta chain described here comes from a study of T cells in Graves' hyperthyroidism and ophthalmopathy. The germline V gene has CDR1 LGHNA and CDR2 YNFKEQ. The J segment lost 10 bases and the V segment lost 2 bases, leaving 11 bases of the junction unmatched. This CDR3 region has 15 residues. Researchers defined stable Graves' hyperthyroidism as no ophthalmopathy progression within 18 months. Diagnosis relied on clinical symptoms, serum thyroxine and TRAb, thyroid ultrasound and orbital computed tomography. On this clonotype: What it recognizes is unknown.

Study-level findings and limits: Ophthalmopathy was told apart from stable hyperthyroidism by a 13 V-J model.

Using RNA transcripts as the source, TCR beta CDR3 regions were amplified. First-round RT-PCR targeting the TCR CDR3 was performed with the HTBI primer set. TCRdb re-analysed the multiplex PCR reads in MiXCR, keeping a single row per CDR3 protein. The data show under 700,000 distinct CDR3 sequences, roughly 50% seen once. Sequencing was performed on peripheral blood or thyroid tissue (not recorded which). The V gene is TRBV4-2, the J gene TRBJ1-1, with 9 bases that match TRBD1. The receptor was derived from a young woman with Graves' hyperthyroidism. The CDR3 DNA reads TGTGCCAGCAGCCAATCGACAGGGGGGGATCGAAGAGCTTTCTTT. This sequence encodes CASSQSTGGDRRAFF.